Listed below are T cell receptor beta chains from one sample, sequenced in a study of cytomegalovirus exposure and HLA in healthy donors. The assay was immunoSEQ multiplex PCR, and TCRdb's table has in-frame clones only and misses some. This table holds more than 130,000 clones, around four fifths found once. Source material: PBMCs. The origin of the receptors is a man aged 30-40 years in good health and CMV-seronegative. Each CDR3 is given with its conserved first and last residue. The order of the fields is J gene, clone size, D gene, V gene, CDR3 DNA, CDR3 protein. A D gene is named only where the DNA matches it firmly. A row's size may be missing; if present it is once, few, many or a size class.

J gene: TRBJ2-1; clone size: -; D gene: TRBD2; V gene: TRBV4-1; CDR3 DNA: TGCGCCAGCAGCCAAGCCAGACTAGCGGGACCCAGCTCCTACAATGAGCAGTTCTTC; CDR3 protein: CASSQARLAGPSSYNEQFF
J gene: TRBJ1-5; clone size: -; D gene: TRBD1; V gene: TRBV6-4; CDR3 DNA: TGTGCCAGCACGAGGGAGTGGATGGGACAGGGAGAATATAGCAATCAGCCCCAGCATTTT; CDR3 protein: CASTREWMGQGEYSNQPQHF
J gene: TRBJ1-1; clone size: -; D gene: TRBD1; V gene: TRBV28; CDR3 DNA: TGTGCCAGCAACATAAGATACAGGGGGTTCACTGAAGCTTTCTTT; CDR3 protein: CASNIRYRGFTEAFF
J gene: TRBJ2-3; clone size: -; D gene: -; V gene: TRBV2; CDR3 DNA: TGTGCCAGCAGTGAAGACTCCAGACTGGGTACGCAGTATTTT; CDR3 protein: CASSEDSRLGTQYF
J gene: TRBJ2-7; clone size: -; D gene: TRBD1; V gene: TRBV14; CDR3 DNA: TGTGCCAGCAGCCAAGCGACAGGGTTGTTCTACGAGCAGTACTTC; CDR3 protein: CASSQATGLFYEQYF
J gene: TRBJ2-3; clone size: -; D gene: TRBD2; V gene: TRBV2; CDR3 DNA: TGTGCCAGCAGTGATGGCGGGACTAGAACAGATACGCAGTATTTT; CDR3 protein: CASSDGGTRTDTQYF
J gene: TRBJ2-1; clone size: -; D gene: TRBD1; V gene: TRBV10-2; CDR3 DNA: TGCGCCAGCAGAAGCCCCCGGGACAGGGGTGGCAATGAGCAGTTCTTC; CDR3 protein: CASRSPRDRGGNEQFF
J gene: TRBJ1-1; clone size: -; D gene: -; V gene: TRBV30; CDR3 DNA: TGTGCCTGGAGTGTGCAGTTTCTTCGCGGGACTGAAGCTTTCTTT; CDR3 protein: CAWSVQFLRGTEAFF
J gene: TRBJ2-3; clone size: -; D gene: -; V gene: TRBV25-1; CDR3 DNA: TGTGCCAGCAGTGATCCCCAGGGCACAGATACGCAGTATTTT; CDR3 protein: CASSDPQGTDTQYF
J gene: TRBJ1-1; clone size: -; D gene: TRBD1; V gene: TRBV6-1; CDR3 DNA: TGTGCCAGCAGTAGACAGGGGCCCGATGAAGCTTTCTTT; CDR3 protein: CASSRQGPDEAFF
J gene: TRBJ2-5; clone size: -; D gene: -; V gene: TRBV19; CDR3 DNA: TGTGCCAGTAGTACGGACAGGAGCGGGGAGACCCAGTACTTC; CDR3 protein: CASSTDRSGETQYF
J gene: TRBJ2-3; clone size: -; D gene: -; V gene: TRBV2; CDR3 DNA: TGTGCCAGCAGTCGAGGTCAGCCCGCGCCAGATACGCAGTATTTT; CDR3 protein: CASSRGQPAPDTQYF
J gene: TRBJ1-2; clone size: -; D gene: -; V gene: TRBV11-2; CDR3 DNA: TGTGCCAGCAGCTTAGATTTACATAACTATGGCTACACCTTC; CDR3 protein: CASSLDLHNYGYTF
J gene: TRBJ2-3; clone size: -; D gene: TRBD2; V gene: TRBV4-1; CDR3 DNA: TGCGCCAGCAGCCAAGTTGGGCGGGAGGCTAGCACAGATACGCAGTATTTT; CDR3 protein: CASSQVGREASTDTQYF
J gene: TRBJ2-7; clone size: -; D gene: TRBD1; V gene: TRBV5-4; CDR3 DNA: TGTGCCAGCAGCCAGGCAACCGGGACAGGTTCCTACGAGCAGTACTTC; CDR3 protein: CASSQATGTGSYEQYF
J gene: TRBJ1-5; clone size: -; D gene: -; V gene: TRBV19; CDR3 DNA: TGTGCCAGTAGTATACAGGGTTCTACCAATCAGCCCCAGCATTTT; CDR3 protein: CASSIQGSTNQPQHF
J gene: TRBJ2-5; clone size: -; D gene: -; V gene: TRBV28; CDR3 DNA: TGTGCCAGCAGTTTATATAAAGCGAAACAAGAGACCCAGTACTTC; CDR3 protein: CASSLYKAKQETQYF
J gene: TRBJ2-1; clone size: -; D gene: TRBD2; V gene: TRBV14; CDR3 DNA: TGTGCCAGCAGCCAAGAGGTGGGAGGGTACAATGAGCAGTTCTTC; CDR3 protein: CASSQEVGGYNEQFF
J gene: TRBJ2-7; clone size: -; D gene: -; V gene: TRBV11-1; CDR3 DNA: TGTGCCAGCAGCTTAACGAGGGTTACTACTGACGAGCAGTACTTC; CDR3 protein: CASSLTRVTTDEQYF
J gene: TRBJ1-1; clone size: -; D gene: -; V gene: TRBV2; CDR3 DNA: TGTGCCAGCAGTGGGAGTGGAGGCACTGAAGCTTTCTTT; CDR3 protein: CASSGSGGTEAFF
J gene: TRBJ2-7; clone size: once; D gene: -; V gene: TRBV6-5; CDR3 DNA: TGTGCCAGCAGTTACTCAGAGGTGAGGTCCGAGCAGTACTTC; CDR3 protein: CASSYSEVRSEQYF
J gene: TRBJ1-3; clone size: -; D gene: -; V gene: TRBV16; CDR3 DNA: TGTGCCAGCAGCCTTAATGACGGGGTCGCAAACACCATATATTTT; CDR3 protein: CASSLNDGVANTIYF
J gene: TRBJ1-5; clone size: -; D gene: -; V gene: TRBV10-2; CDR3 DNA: TGCGCCAGCAGTGAGCAGGGCGGTCAGCCCCAGCATTTT; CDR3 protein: CASSEQGGQPQHF
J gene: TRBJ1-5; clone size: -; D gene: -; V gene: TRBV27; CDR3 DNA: TGTGCCAGCAGGCCCGCAGGGTTGAATCAGCCCCAGCATTTT; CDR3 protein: CASRPAGLNQPQHF
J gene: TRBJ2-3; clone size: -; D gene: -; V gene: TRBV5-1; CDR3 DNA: TGCGCCAGCAGCTTGGTAGACAGAGAGACAGATACGCAGTATTTT; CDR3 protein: CASSLVDRETDTQYF
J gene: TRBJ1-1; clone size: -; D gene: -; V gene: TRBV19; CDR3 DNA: TGTGCCAGTCAGGGGCACAGAGGAGACACTGAAGCTTTCTTT; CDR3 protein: CASQGHRGDTEAFF
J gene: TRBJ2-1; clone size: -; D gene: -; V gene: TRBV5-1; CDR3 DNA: TGCGCCAGCAGCTTGGATGTCGGGAGCTCTGAGCAGTTCTTC; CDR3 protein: CASSLDVGSSEQFF
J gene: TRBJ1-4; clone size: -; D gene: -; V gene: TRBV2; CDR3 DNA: TGTGCCAGCAGTAGACAGGCAACTAATGAAAAACTGTTTTTT; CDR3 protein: CASSRQATNEKLFF
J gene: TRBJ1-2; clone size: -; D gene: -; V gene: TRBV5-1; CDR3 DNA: TGCGCCAGCAGCTTGTATCCGGTAGGGGCTAACTATGGCTACACCTTC; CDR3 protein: CASSLYPVGANYGYTF
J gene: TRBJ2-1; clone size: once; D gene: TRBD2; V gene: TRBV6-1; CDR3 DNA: TGTGCCAGCAGTGGGGGGAAAACTAGCGGGAGAATTCGCGAGCAGTTCTTC; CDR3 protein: CASSGGKTSGRIREQFF
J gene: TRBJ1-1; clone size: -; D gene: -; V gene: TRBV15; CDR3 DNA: TGTGCCACCAGCAGAGATTTGGTTACAGGGTCTCTGAACACTGAAGCTTTCTTT; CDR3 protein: CATSRDLVTGSLNTEAFF
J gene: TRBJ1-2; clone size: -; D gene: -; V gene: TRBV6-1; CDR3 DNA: TGTGCCAGCAGTTCGCCTCAGGGCGGTAACTATGGCTACACCTTC; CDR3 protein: CASSSPQGGNYGYTF
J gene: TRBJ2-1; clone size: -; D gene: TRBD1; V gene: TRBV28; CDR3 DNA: TGTGCCAGCAGCATCGGACAGGGGGTCAATGAGCAGTTCTTC; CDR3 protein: CASSIGQGVNEQFF
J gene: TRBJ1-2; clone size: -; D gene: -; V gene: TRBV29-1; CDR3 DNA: TGCAGCGTTGAATTCAGGCTACGGGGGGATGGCTACACCTTC; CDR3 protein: CSVEFRLRGDGYTF
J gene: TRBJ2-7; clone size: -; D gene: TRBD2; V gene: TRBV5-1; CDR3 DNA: TGCGCCAGCAGCTCTAGGACTAGCAGCTCCTACGAGCAGTACTTC; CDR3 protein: CASSSRTSSSYEQYF
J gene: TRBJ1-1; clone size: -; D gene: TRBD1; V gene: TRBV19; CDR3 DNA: TGTGCCAGTACCCACAGGGGCACTGAAGCTTTCTTT; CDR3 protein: CASTHRGTEAFF
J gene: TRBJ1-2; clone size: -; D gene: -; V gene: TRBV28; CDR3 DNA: TGTGCCAGCACCGGACAGCCCCGTGGCTACACCTTC; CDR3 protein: CASTGQPRGYTF
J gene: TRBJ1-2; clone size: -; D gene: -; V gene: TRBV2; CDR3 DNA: TGTGCCAGCAGCCCCTCGGGGGGGCCAGCTAACTATGGCTACACCTTC; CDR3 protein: CASSPSGGPANYGYTF
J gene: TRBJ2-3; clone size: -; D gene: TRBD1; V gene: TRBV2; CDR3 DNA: TGTGCCAGCAGTCCCGGGACAGGGTTAACAGATACGCAGTATTTT; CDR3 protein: CASSPGTGLTDTQYF
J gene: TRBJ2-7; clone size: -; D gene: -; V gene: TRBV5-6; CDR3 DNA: TGTGCCAGCAGCTTACCAGGGGCCTCCTCCTACGAGCAGTACTTC; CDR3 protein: CASSLPGASSYEQYF
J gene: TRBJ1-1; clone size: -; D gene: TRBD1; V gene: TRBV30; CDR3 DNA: TGTGCCTGGAGTGCACAGGGGTACACTGAAGCTTTCTTT; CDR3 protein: CAWSAQGYTEAFF
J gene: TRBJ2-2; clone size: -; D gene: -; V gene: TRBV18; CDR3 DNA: TGTGCCAGCTCACCGCGGGGACAGAGTAACACCGGGGAGCTGTTTTTT; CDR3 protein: CASSPRGQSNTGELFF
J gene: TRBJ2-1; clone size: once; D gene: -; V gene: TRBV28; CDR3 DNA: TGTGCCAGCAGCCAAACGCCCCTTTCTACCAATGAGCAGTTCTTC; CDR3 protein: CASSQTPLSTNEQFF
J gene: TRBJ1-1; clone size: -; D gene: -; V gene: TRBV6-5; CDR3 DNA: TGTGCCAGCAGTTACTCCCAGGGAACTGAAGCTTTCTTT; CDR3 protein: CASSYSQGTEAFF
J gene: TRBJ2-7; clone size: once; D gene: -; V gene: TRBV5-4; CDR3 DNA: TGTGCCAGCAGCTTGGGGAGGGACGAGCAGTACTTC; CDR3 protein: CASSLGRDEQYF
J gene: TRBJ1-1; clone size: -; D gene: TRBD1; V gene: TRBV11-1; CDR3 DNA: TGTGCCAGCAGCTCCCCCCCGGGACAGAAGAACACTGAAGCTTTCTTT; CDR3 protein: CASSSPPGQKNTEAFF
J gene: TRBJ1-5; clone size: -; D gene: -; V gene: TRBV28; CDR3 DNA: TGTGCCAGCAGTCCGACACACCTGATGGTTCAGCCCCAGCATTTT; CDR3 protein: CASSPTHLMVQPQHF
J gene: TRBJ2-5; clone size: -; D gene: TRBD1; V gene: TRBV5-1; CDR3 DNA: TGCGCCAGCAGCGTGACAGGGGGGGAGACCCAGTACTTC; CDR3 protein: CASSVTGGETQYF
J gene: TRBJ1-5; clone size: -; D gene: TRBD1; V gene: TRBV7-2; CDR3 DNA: TGTGCCAGCAGCTTACAGGGGGCCGCGGGTCAGCCCCAGCATTTT; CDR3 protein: CASSLQGAAGQPQHF
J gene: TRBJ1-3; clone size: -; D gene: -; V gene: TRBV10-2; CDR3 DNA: TGCGCCAGCAGTGGTTCGTCATCAGTAAACACCATATATTTT; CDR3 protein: CASSGSSSVNTIYF
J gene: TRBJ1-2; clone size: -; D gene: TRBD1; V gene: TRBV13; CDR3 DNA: TGTGCCAGCAGCCCAGGACAGGGTTACTATGGCTACACCTTC; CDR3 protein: CASSPGQGYYGYTF
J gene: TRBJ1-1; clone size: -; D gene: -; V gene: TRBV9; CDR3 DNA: TGTGCCAGCAGCCAAAGGGCCCGGGGGGCAGGGACTGAAGCTTTCTTT; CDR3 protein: CASSQRARGAGTEAFF
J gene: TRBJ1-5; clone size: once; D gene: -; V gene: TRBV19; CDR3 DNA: TGTGCCAGTAGTATACAGGCGAGCAATCAGCCCCAGCATTTT; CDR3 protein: CASSIQASNQPQHF
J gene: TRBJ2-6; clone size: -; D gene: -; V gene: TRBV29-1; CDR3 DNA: TGCAGCGTGGGCGCTGGGGCCAACGTCCTGACTTTC; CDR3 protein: CSVGAGANVLTF
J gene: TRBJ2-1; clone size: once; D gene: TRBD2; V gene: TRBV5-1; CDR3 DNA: TGCGCCAGCAGCTTTGGGACTAGCTCCTACAATGAGCAGTTCTTC; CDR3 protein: CASSFGTSSYNEQFF
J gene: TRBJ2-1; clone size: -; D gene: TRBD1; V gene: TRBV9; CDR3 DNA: TGTGCCAGCAGCTTAGGACAGGGGGCCTACAATGAGCAGTTCTTC; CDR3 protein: CASSLGQGAYNEQFF
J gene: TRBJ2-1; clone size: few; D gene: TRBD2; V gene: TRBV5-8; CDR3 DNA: TGTGCCAGCCAGGGACTAGCGGGGGTATTAAGGGAGCAGTTCTTC; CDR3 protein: CASQGLAGVLREQFF
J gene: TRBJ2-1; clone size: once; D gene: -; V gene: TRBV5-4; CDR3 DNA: TGTGCCAGCAGTCCCGGGCAGGGGGGCCACAATGAGCAGTTCTTC; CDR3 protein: CASSPGQGGHNEQFF
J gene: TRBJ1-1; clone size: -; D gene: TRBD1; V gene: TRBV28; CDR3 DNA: TGTGCCAGCAGTGGGCAGGGGGCGCTCACTGAAGCTTTCTTT; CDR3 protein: CASSGQGALTEAFF
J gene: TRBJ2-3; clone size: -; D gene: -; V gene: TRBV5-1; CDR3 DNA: TGCGCCAGCAGCTATACAGGGTCTAGCACAGATACGCAGTATTTT; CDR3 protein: CASSYTGSSTDTQYF